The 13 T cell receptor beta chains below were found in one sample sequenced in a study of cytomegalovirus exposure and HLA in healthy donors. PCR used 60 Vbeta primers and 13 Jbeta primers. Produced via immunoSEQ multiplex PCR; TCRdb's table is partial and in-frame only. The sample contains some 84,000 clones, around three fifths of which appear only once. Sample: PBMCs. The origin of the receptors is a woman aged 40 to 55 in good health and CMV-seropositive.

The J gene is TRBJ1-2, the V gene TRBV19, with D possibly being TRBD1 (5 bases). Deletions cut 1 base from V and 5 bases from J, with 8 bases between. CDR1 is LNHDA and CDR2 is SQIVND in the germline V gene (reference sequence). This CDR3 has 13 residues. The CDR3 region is CASSIGQGYGYTF. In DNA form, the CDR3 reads TGTGCCAGTAGTATAGGGCAGGGATATGGCTACACCTTC.

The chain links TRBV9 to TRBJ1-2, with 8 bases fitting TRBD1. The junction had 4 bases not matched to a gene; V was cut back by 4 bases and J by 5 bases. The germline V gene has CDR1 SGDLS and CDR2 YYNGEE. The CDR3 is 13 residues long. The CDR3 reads CASSFTGGYGYTF. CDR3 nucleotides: TGTGCCAGCAGCTTTACAGGGGGATATGGCTACACCTTC.

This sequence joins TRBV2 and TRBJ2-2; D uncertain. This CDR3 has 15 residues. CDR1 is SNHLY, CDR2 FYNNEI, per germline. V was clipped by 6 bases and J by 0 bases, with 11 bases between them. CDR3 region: CASSAQRTNTGELFF. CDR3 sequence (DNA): TGTGCCAGCAGCGCCCAGCGTACGAACACCGGGGAGCTGTTTTTT.

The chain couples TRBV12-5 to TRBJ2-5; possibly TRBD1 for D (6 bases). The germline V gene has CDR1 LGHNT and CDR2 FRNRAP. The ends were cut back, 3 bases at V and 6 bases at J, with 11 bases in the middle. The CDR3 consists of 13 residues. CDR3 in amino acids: CASGFNRAKTQYF. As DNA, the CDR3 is TGTGCTAGTGGTTTTAACAGGGCGAAGACCCAGTACTTC.

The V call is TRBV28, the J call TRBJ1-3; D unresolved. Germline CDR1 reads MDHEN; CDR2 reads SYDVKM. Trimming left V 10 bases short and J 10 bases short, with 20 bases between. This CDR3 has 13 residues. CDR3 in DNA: TGTGCCACGGGAGGCCAGGCTGGTCAAACCATATATTTT. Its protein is CATGGQAGQTIYF.

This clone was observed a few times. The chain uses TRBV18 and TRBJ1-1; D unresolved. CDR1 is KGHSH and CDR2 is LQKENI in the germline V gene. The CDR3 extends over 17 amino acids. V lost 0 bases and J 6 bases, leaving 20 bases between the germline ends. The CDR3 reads CASSPPSRLAGVAEAFF. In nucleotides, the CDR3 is TGTGCCAGCTCACCACCTAGCAGACTCGCGGGCGTTGCTGAAGCTTTCTTT.

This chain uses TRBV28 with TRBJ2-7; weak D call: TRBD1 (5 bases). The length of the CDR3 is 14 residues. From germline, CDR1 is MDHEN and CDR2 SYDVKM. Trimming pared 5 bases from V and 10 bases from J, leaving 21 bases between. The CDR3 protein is CASSPSGRVSPQYF. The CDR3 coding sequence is TGTGCCAGCAGTCCCAGTGGCAGGGTATCGCCCCAGTACTTC.

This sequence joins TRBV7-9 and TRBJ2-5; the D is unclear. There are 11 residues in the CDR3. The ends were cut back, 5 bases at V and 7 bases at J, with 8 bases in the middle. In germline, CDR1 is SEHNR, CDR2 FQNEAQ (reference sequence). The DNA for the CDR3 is TGTGCCAGCAGCCACTCGTGGACCCAGTACTTC. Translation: CASSHSWTQYF. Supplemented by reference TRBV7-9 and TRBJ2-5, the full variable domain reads DTGVSQNPRHKITKRGQNVTFRCDPISEHNRLYWYRQTLGQGPEFLTYFQNEAQLEKSRLLSDRFSAERPKGSFSTLEIQRTEQGDSAMYLCASSHSWTQYFGPGTRLLVL.

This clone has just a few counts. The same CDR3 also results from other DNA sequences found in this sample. The DNA of the CDR3 is TGTGCCAGCAGTCCGCCTAGGGGAAAACTGTTTTTT. Protein: CASSPPRGKLFF. The V call is TRBV28, the J call TRBJ1-4; perhaps TRBD1 as D (5 bases). CDR3 size: 12 residues. The V end lost 5 bases, the J end lost 10 bases, and 11 bases lay between the germline ends. The germline gives CDR1 MDHEN, CDR2 SYDVKM.

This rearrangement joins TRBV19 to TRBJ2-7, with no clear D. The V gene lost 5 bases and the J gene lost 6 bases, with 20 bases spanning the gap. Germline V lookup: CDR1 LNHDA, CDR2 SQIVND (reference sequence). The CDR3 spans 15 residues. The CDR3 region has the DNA TGTGCCAGTAGTCCCGACCGGTTCACACCGGGCGAGCAGTACTTC. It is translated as CASSPDRFTPGEQYF.

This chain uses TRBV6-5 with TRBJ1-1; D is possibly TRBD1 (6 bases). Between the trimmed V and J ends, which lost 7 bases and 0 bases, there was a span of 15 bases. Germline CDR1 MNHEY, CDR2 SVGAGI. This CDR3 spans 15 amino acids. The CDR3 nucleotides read TGTGCCAGCAACCAACAGGGCCTCATGAACACTGAAGCTTTCTTT. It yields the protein CASNQQGLMNTEAFF.

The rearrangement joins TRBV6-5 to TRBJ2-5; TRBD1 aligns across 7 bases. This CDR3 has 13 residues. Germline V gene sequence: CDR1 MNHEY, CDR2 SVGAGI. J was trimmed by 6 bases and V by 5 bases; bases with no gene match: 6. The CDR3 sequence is CASSTDREKTQYF. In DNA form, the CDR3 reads TGTGCCAGCAGTACTGACAGGGAAAAGACCCAGTACTTC.

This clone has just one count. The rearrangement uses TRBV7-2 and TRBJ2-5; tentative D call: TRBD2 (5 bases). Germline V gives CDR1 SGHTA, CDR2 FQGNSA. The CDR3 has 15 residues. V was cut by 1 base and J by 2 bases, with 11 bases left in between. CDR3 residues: CASSLDSGEQETQYF. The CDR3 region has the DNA TGTGCCAGCAGCTTAGATTCCGGGGAACAAGAGACCCAGTACTTC.